This T cell receptor beta chain was identified in a study of CD8 T cells in ankylosing spondylitis. This CDR3 has 15 amino acids. In germline, CDR1 is SGHRS, CDR2 YFSETQ. Trimming took 0 bases from V and 3 from J; bases not matched to a gene: 1. This clonotype was seen more than once but under ten times. One entry per CDR3 protein results from TCRdb running MiXCR on the 5' RACE reads. Of tens of thousands of distinct CDR3 sequences listed, 27% are singletons. This clonotype was obtained from a male donor with ankylosing spondylitis or in good health (not recorded which). V is TRBV5-1 and J is TRBJ2-7, with 12 bases lining up with TRBD2. The sample was blood, either unsorted or a sorted T cell fraction (not recorded which). The CDR3 coding sequence is TGCGCCAGCAGCTTGGAACTAGCGGGAGGCTACGAGCAGTACTTC. Residues: CASSLELAGGYEQYF. Together with reference TRBV5-1 and TRBJ2-7, the CDR3 gives the full variable domain: KAGVTQTPRYLIKTRGQQVTLSCSPISGHRSVSWYQQTPGQGLQFLFEYFSETQRNKGNFPGRFSGRQFSNSRSEMNVSTLELGDSALYLCASSLELAGGYEQYFGPGTRLTVT.